The clone carrying this T cell receptor beta chain was found many times. Germline CDR1 is SGHTA and CDR2 is FQGNSA. The CDR3 loop spans 13 amino acids. The V end was cut by 2 bases, the J end by 9 bases, with 13 bases between. TCRdb fed the RT-PCR reads into MiXCR, producing one record per CDR3 protein. The top ten hold roughly 4% of the sample, which has hundreds of thousands of distinct CDR3 sequences, approximately 15% seen once. The receptor was derived from a female donor in good health, serving as a healthy control. This chain uses TRBV7-2 with TRBJ1-1; weak D call: TRBD1 (5 bases). The sequenced sample consisted of memory CD4+ T cells from blood. As DNA, the CDR3 is TGTGCCAGCAGCTTATATGCACAGGAAAAAGCTTTCTTT. Translated, it gives CASSLYAQEKAFF. Filled out from reference TRBV7-2 and TRBJ1-1, the complete variable domain reads GAGVSQSPSNKVTEKGKDVELRCDPISGHTALYWYRQSLGQGLEFLIYFQGNSAPDKSGLPSDRFSAERTGGSVSTLTIQRTQQEDSAVYLCASSLYAQEKAFFGQGTRLTVV.